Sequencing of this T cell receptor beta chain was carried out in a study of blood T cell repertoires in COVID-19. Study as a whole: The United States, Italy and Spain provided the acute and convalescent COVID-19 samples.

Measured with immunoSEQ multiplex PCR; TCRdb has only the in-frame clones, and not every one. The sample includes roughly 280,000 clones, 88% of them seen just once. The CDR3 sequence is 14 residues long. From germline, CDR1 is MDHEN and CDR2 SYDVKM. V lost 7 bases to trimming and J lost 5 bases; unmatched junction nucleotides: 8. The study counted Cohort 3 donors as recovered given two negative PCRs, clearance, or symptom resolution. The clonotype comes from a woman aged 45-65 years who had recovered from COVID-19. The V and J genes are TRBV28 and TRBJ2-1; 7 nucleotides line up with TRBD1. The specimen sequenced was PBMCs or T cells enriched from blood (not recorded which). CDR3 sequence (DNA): TGTGCCAGCACCACAGGGGCTGCAAACAATGAGCAGTTCTTC. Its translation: CASTTGAANNEQFF.